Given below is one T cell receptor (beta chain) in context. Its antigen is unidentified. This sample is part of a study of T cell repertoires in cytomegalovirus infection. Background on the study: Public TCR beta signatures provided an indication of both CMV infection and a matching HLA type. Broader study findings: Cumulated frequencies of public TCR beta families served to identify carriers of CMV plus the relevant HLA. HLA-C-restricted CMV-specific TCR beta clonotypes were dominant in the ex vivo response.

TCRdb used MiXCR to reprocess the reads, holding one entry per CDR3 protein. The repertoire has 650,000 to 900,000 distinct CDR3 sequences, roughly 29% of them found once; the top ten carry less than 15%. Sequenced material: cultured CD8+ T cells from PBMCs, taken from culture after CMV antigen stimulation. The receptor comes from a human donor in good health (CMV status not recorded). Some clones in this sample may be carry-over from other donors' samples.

The DNA for the CDR3 is TGTGCCAGCAGTTTTGAGGCGATACAGTACTTC. Translating it yields CASSFEAIQYF. This rearrangement joins TRBV27 to TRBJ2-7; no firm D call. The V end was cut by 3 bases, the J end by 10 bases, with 10 bases between. Germline CDR1 and CDR2: MNHEY and SMNVEV (reference sequence). The CDR3 loop spans 11 amino acids.